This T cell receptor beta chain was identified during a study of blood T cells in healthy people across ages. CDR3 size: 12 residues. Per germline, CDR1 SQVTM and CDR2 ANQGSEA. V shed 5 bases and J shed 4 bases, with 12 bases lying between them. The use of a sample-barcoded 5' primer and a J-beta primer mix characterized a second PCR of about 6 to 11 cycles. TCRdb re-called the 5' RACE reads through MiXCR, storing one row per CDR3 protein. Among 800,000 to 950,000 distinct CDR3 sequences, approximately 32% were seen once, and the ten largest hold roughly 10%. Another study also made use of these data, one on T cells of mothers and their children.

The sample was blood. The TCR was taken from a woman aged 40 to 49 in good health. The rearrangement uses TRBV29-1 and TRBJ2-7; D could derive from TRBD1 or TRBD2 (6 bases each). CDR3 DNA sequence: TGCAGCGTTCTTCGAGGGGGGTACGAGCAGTACTTC. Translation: CSVLRGGYEQYF.